A selection of T cell receptor beta chains follows, all from one sample in a study of blood T cell repertoires in COVID-19. The data were produced by immunoSEQ multiplex PCR, yet TCRdb's version contains in-frame clones alone and is incomplete. Among 270,000 or so clones listed, roughly 85% were seen once. The sequencing sample was made of peripheral blood. The source of these receptors is a human donor in a cohort sampled during active COVID-19. The CDR3 runs from the conserved cysteine through the conserved F or W. The D gene is left open where the match is weak. Clone size is given for some rows only: seen once, a few or many times, or a class if the clone is expanded.

d_call cdr3_length j_call clone_size v_call cdr3_nt cdr3_aa
. 19 TRBJ2-1 . TRBV4-1 TGCGCCAGCAGCCAAGTTCTGGTCTCTCTACCCGGGTTCGACAATGAGCAGTTCTTC CASSQVLVSLPGFDNEQFF
TRBD2 15 TRBJ2-5 . TRBV7-8 TGTGCCAGCAGCGCAACTAGCGGGAGGCCAGAGACCCAGTACTTC CASSATSGRPETQYF
. 15 TRBJ2-7 . TRBV12-5 TGTGCTAGTGGTTTAGGTCAGGGAGGTACCTACGAGCAGTACTTC CASGLGQGGTYEQYF
TRBD1 14 TRBJ1-6 . TRBV6-5 TGTGCCAGCAGTTACCAGGGGGCCAATTCACCCCTCCACTTT CASSYQGANSPLHF
. 16 TRBJ2-2 . TRBV5-8 TGTGCCAGCAGCTTCCGACAGTCTTCGAACACCGGGGAGCTGTTTTTT CASSFRQSSNTGELFF
TRBD1 15 TRBJ2-6 . TRBV7-3 TGTGCCAGCAGCTTACAGGGGGCTGGGGCCAACGTCCTGACTTTC CASSLQGAGANVLTF
TRBD1 20 TRBJ2-3 . TRBV5-1 TGCGCCAGCAGCTCGTCGTGGACAGGGGGCGTCAAGGGCACAGCAGATACGCAGTATTTT CASSSSWTGGVKGTADTQYF
. 13 TRBJ2-2 once TRBV28 TGTGCCAGCAGGAGGACACCCCCCGGGGAGCTGTTTTTT CASRRTPPGELFF
. 13 TRBJ1-5 once TRBV28 TGTGCCAGCAGTATTAATTTCAATCAGCCCCAGCATTTT CASSINFNQPQHF
TRBD2 15 TRBJ2-3 . TRBV7-2 TGTGCCAGCAGCTTAACCCGGACTAGCGCGGATACGCAGTATTTT CASSLTRTSADTQYF
. 12 TRBJ1-5 . TRBV10-3 TGTGCCATCAGTGAGATCGGGGAGCCCCAGCATTTT CAISEIGEPQHF
. 15 TRBJ1-1 . TRBV21-1 TGTGCCAGCAGCATGAGACAGGGGAGGAACACTGAAGCTTTCTTT CASSMRQGRNTEAFF